Described below is a single TCR beta chain sequence and its context. V lost 4 bases and J lost 0, with 14 bases in between. Germline values: CDR1 SGDLS, CDR2 YYNGEE. There are 16 residues in the CDR3. This sample is part of a study of OX40 agonist ivuxolimab in advanced cancers. Measured with immunoSEQ multiplex PCR; TCRdb has only the in-frame clones, and not every one. The table has about 54,000 clones, around 88% seen once. This TCR came from an adult with an advanced solid tumor such as melanoma, head and neck, liver or kidney cancer. The rearrangement joins TRBV9 to TRBJ1-3; D ambiguous. The specimen comprised CD4+ or CD8+ T cells sorted from blood, sampled in a trial of the OX40 agonist ivuxolimab. CDR3 in amino acids: CASSPRRAGSGNTIYF. The CDR3 bases are TGTGCCAGCAGCCCCCGGAGGGCCGGCTCTGGAAACACCATATATTTT.